This T cell receptor beta chain was recovered during a study of OX40 agonist ivuxolimab in advanced cancers. Study-wide context: Ivuxolimab, an agonistic anti-OX40 (CD134) antibody, was given to patients.

Trimming stripped 5 bases from V and 3 bases from J, with 11 bases between. Germline V gene lookup returns CDR1 MNHNS and CDR2 SASEGT. The CDR3 has 14 residues. Data came from immunoSEQ multiplex PCR; TCRdb stores just in-frame clones and leaves some out. The sample has 85,000 to 130,000 clones; over 75% are singletons. For this clone: What it recognizes is unknown.

Notes on the study in general: At doses 0.1 to 3.0 mg/kg, CD4+ and CD8+ clones expanded. On average, CD8+ T cells had more expanded clones than CD4+.

The chain employs TRBV6-1 and TRBJ1-5; weak D call: TRBD1 (5 bases). This receptor was taken from an adult with an advanced solid tumor such as melanoma, head and neck, liver or kidney cancer. This sample comprised CD4+ or CD8+ T cells sorted from blood, obtained in a trial of the OX40 agonist ivuxolimab. The CDR3 spells CASSSGLFNQPQHF. The DNA of the CDR3 is TGTGCCAGCAGTTCAGGGTTGTTCAATCAGCCCCAGCATTTT.